The 20 T cell receptor beta chains presented below share a single source sample, sequenced in a study of CD8+CD57+ T cells in acquired aplastic anemia. TCR beta VDJ combinations and CDR3 sequences were profiled from genomic DNA. TCRdb analysed the reads with MiXCR anew, one entry per CDR3 protein. The sample holds around 200,000 distinct CDR3 sequences, about 60% seen once. Whoever was chosen for sequencing had shown CD8+CD57+ cell expansion by flow cytometry. Sequencing was performed on sorted CD4+, CD8+, or CD8+CD57+ T cells (not recorded which) from PBMCs. The receptors originated from a human donor with aplastic anemia.

This clonotype appeared a few times. The J gene is TRBJ2-5, the V gene TRBV20-1, with D unresolved. This CDR3 region has 11 residues. Germline assignment: CDR1 DFQATT and CDR2 SNEGSKA (reference sequence). V was pared by 6 bases and J by 1 base, with 6 bases between. The CDR3 nucleotides are TGCAGTGCCGACACCCAAGAGACCCAGTACTTC. It encodes CSADTQETQYF.

Comment on this clonotype: One end of the junction does not line up with germline, which may come from a read error. The chain carries TRBV19 and TRBJ2-7; D may be TRBD2 (5 bases). Germline CDR1 is LNHDA and CDR2 is SQIVND (reference sequence). The CDR3 length is 13 residues. The CDR3 region is CASSMGDTGEQYF. Written as DNA, the CDR3 is TGTGCCAGCAGTATGGGCGATACGGGGGAGCAGTACTTC.

V gene TRBV7-6 combines with J gene TRBJ2-3; D tentatively reads TRBD1 or TRBD2 (6 bases each). The CDR3 extends over 16 amino acids. Deletions cut 4 bases from V and 0 bases from J, with 14 bases between. CDR1 SGHVS and CDR2 FNYEAQ come from the germline V gene. The DNA for the CDR3 is TGTGCCAGCAGCTCTACCGGGGGCTGGAGCACAGATACGCAGTATTTT. The encoded protein is CASSSTGGWSTDTQYF.

The chain employs TRBV7-3 and TRBJ2-3; 7 nucleotides match TRBD1. Germline trimming cut 3 bases from V and 5 bases from J; bases unmatched to any gene: 11. Germline CDR1 reads SGHTA; CDR2 reads FQGTGA. CDR3 length: 16 residues. The CDR3 coding sequence is TGTGCCAGCAGCTTTCGAGGGGGCGTGAAGAAAGATACGCAGTATTTT. Its translation: CASSFRGGVKKDTQYF.

The chain recombines TRBV20-1 with TRBJ2-5, with D perhaps TRBD2 (6 bases). The DNA end favors TRBJ2-7, so the J call may be wrong. Germline CDR1 DFQATT, CDR2 SNEGSKA (reference sequence). The CDR3 covers 18 residues. The CDR3 sequence is CSARVSAKGLTGSYEQYF. As DNA, the CDR3 is TGCAGTGCTAGAGTCTCCGCGAAGGGACTCACGGGCTCCTACGAGCAGTACTTC.

The chain is built from TRBV5-1 and TRBJ2-5, with 7 positions matching TRBD1. The ends lost 2 bases at V and 4 bases at J; junction bases unmatched: 8. CDR1 is SGHRS, CDR2 YFSETQ, per germline. The CDR3 runs to 15 residues. CDR3 protein: CASSLQPGQLETQYF. DNA of the CDR3: TGCGCCAGCAGCTTACAACCGGGACAGCTAGAGACCCAGTACTTC.

V and J are TRBV2 and TRBJ1-6, with no clear D. Trimming left V 4 bases short and J 10 bases short, with 5 bases between. Germline assignment: CDR1 SNHLY and CDR2 FYNNEI. This CDR3 has 11 residues. The chain's CDR3 is CASSGGSPLHF. The CDR3 nucleotides read TGTGCCAGCAGTGGTGGGTCACCCCTCCACTTT.

The V gene is TRBV29-1, the J gene TRBJ2-2; the match to TRBD1 covers 8 bases. J was trimmed by 5 bases and V by 3 bases; bases with no gene match: 5. This CDR3 contains 14 residues. The germline V gene has CDR1 SQVTM and CDR2 ANQGSEA. In nucleotides, the CDR3 is TGCAGCGTTGAGGGGACAGGATCGACCGGGGAGCTGTTTTTT. Amino acids: CSVEGTGSTGELFF.

V usage is TRBV24-1 and J usage is TRBJ1-5; possibly TRBD1 for D (6 bases). CDR3 length equals 14 residues. Germline V gives CDR1 KGHDR, CDR2 SFDVKD. V was trimmed by 3 bases and J by 4 bases, leaving 9 bases between them. The CDR3 nucleotides read TGTGCCACCAGTGATCCAACAGGGAATCAGCCCCAGCATTTT. Amino acid sequence: CATSDPTGNQPQHF.

This clonotype was recorded once. The rearrangement links TRBV25-1 to TRBJ1-3; 7 bases are a match to TRBD1. V trimming: 3 bases; J trimming: 4 bases; junction bases outside the gene matches: 3. CDR3 length: 14 residues. CDR1 is MGHDK, CDR2 SYGVNS, per germline. DNA of the CDR3: TGTGCCAGCAGTGATCAGGGACAGGGAAACACCATATATTTT. Protein product: CASSDQGQGNTIYF.

This clonotype was seen more than once but under ten times. The chain combines TRBV20-1 with TRBJ2-1; tentatively, D is TRBD1 (6 bases). V lost 0 bases, J lost 2 bases, and 14 bases lay in between. The CDR3 loop spans 16 amino acids. The germline gives CDR1 DFQATT, CDR2 SNEGSKA (reference sequence). CDR3 in amino acids: CSARDLQGSPYNEQFF. The CDR3 DNA reads TGCAGTGCTAGAGACCTGCAGGGGTCACCCTACAATGAGCAGTTCTTC.

Many counts were recorded for this clonotype. The chain combines TRBV11-2 with TRBJ2-7; D is perhaps TRBD2 (5 bases). V dropped 6 bases and J dropped 2 bases, with 11 bases sitting between them. The CDR3 is 13 amino acids. The germline gives CDR1 SGHAT, CDR2 FQNNGV. CDR3: CASRRVGPYEQYF. CDR3 bases: TGTGCCAGCAGGAGGGTAGGACCCTACGAGCAGTACTTC.

The chain combines TRBV9 with TRBJ1-2, with D perhaps matching TRBD1 (5 bases). Germline lookup yields CDR1 SGDLS and CDR2 YYNGEE. V lost 0 bases and J lost 0, with 9 bases in between. CDR3 length equals 15 residues. This chain's CDR3 is CASSVGQTTNYGYTF. The CDR3 DNA reads TGTGCCAGCAGCGTAGGACAGACCACTAACTATGGCTACACCTTC. Full variable domain (missing parts from reference TRBV9 and TRBJ1-2): DSGVTQTPKHLITATGQRVTLRCSPRSGDLSVYWYQQSLDQGLQFLIQYYNGEERAKGNILERFSAQQFPDLHSELNLSSLELGDSALYFCASSVGQTTNYGYTFGSGTRLTVV.

The rearrangement links TRBV4-2 to TRBJ1-2; D possibly corresponds to TRBD1 (6 bases). Trimming removed 0 bases from V and 2 bases from J, with 13 bases in between. This CDR3 is 16 amino acids long. The germline V gene encodes CDR1 LGHNA and CDR2 YNFKEQ. CDR3 sequence: CASSQDVGGANYGYTF. For the CDR3, the DNA is TGTGCCAGCAGCCAAGACGTCGGGGGGGCCAACTATGGCTACACCTTC.

The chain carries TRBV7-9 and TRBJ1-1; D uncertain. CDR3 length: 13 residues. Trimming pared 4 bases from V and 6 bases from J, leaving 12 bases between. The germline V gene has CDR1 SEHNR and CDR2 FQNEAQ (reference sequence). This CDR3 reads CASSYDRDPEAFF. The CDR3 nucleotides are TGTGCCAGCAGCTACGATCGGGATCCTGAAGCTTTCTTT.

The chain links TRBV2 to TRBJ2-5; the D is unclear. Germline V lookup: CDR1 SNHLY, CDR2 FYNNEI. V lost 0 bases to trimming and J lost 0 bases, with 8 bases between them. The CDR3 sequence is 15 residues long. CDR3 region: CASSEALGNQETQYF. The CDR3 DNA is TGTGCCAGCAGTGAAGCGCTCGGTAACCAAGAGACCCAGTACTTC. The variable domain in full, with the rest retrieved from reference TRBV2 and TRBJ2-5, is EPEVTQTPSHQVTQMGQEVILRCVPISNHLYFYWYRQILGQKVEFLVSFYNNEISEKSEIFDDQFSVERPDGSNFTLKIRSTKLEDSAMYFCASSEALGNQETQYFGPGTRLLVL.

This chain links TRBV12-3 or TRBV12-4 with TRBJ1-5, with D uncertain. The V gene lost 1 base and the J gene lost 4 bases, with 11 bases spanning the gap. The CDR3 is 15 amino acids. The CDR3: CASSLVGSRNQPQHF. The CDR3 bases are TGTGCCAGCAGTTTAGTGGGGTCGCGAAATCAGCCCCAGCATTTT.

The gene calls are TRBV20-1 and TRBJ2-3; TRBD1 aligns across 10 bases. The CDR3 totals 14 residues. Germline CDR1 and CDR2: DFQATT and SNEGSKA (reference sequence). The V segment lost 6 bases and the J segment 2 bases; nucleotides outside the gene matches: 5. Here the CDR3 DNA reads TGCAGTGCCCTGGACAGGGGGTACACAGATACGCAGTATTTT. Protein product: CSALDRGYTDTQYF.

The genes are TRBV7-9 and TRBJ2-3, with D maybe TRBD2 (5 bases). CDR3 length: 14 amino acids. Trimming removed 11 bases from V and 0 bases from J, with 15 bases in between. Germline CDR1 reads SEHNR; CDR2 reads FQNEAQ (reference sequence). CDR3 loop: CAGHRGLSTDTQYF. Here the CDR3 DNA reads TGTGCCGGCCACCGGGGTCTTAGCACAGATACGCAGTATTTT. Filled out from reference TRBV7-9 and TRBJ2-3, the complete variable domain reads DTGVSQNPRHKITKRGQNVTFRCDPISEHNRLYWYRQTLGQGPEFLTYFQNEAQLEKSRLLSDRFSAERPKGSFSTLEIQRTEQGDSAMYLCAGHRGLSTDTQYFGPGTRLTVL.

V and J are TRBV20-1 and TRBJ1-6; the D gene is possibly TRBD1 (6 bases). The V gene lost 5 bases and the J gene lost 7 bases, with 15 bases spanning the gap. The germline CDR1 and CDR2 sequences are DFQATT and SNEGSKA (reference sequence). The CDR3 is made up of 14 amino acids. The CDR3 sequence: CSAVRTVRNSPLHF. In nucleotides, the CDR3 is TGCAGTGCTGTCCGGACAGTAAGGAATTCACCCCTCCACTTT.